A single sample is the source of the 17 T cell receptor beta chains below, sequenced in a study of T cell responses to AZD1222 COVID-19 vaccine. The assay was immunoSEQ multiplex PCR, and TCRdb's table has in-frame clones only and misses some. The sample includes about 100,000 clones, around 94% of them seen just once. This specimen was peripheral blood, taken on day 0 of AZD1222 vaccination. The receptors originated from an adult in good health.

This clone was recorded a few times. This chain links TRBV19 with TRBJ1-4, with no clear D. The germline V gene has CDR1 LNHDA and CDR2 SQIVND (reference sequence). V was shortened by 4 bases and J by 7 bases, with 13 bases between the two germline ends. This CDR3 region has 14 residues. Written as DNA, the CDR3 is TGTGCCAGTAGTACAGATTTTTCGGTTGAAAAACTGTTTTTT. This gives the protein CASSTDFSVEKLFF.

This chain uses TRBV28 with TRBJ2-7; 15 nucleotides line up with TRBD2. V lost 10 bases to trimming and J lost 2 bases; unmatched junction nucleotides: 12. The CDR3 is 17 residues long. From germline, CDR1 is MDHEN and CDR2 SYDVKM. The CDR3 sequence is CATRPGLAGGGPYEQYF. CDR3 bases: TGTGCCACTAGACCGGGACTAGCGGGAGGAGGTCCCTACGAGCAGTACTTC. Variable domain in full (rest from reference TRBV28 and TRBJ2-7): DVKVTQSSRYLVKRTGEKVFLECVQDMDHENMFWYRQDPGLGLRLIYFSYDVKMKEKGDIPEGYSVSREKKERFSLILESASTNQTSMYLCATRPGLAGGGPYEQYFGPGTRLTVT.

CDR3 loop: CASGSGEINYGYTF. In DNA form, the CDR3 reads TGTGCCAGTGGATCGGGGGAAATAAACTATGGCTACACCTTC. V and J are TRBV6-6 and TRBJ1-2, with a weak D call TRBD1 (5 bases). This CDR3 spans 14 amino acids. Looked up from germline, CDR1 is MNHNY and CDR2 is SVGAGI (reference sequence). Trimming took 9 bases from V and 2 from J, leaving 16 bases between them.

This chain connects TRBV12-5 to TRBJ2-3; a possible D gene is TRBD2 (6 bases). This CDR3 has 16 residues. Germline loops: CDR1 LGHNT, CDR2 FRNRAP. Deletions cut 0 bases from V and 3 bases from J, with 13 bases between. This chain's CDR3 is CASGLVLAPTTDTQYF. For the CDR3, the DNA is TGTGCTAGTGGTTTGGTACTAGCCCCCACGACAGATACGCAGTATTTT. Full variable domain (missing parts from reference TRBV12-5 and TRBJ2-3): DARVTQTPRHKVTEMGQEVTMRCQPILGHNTVFWYRQTMMQGLELLAYFRNRAPLDDSGMPKDRFSAEMPDATLATLKIQPSEPRDSAVYFCASGLVLAPTTDTQYFGPGTRLTVL.

The rearrangement links TRBV25-1 to TRBJ2-3; no definite D call. CDR3 length equals 17 residues. Trimming stripped 3 bases from V and 2 bases from J, with 18 bases between. Per the germline V gene, CDR1 is MGHDK and CDR2 is SYGVNS. This CDR3 reads CASSDFRDAGTTDTQYF. CDR3 bases: TGTGCCAGCAGTGACTTCAGAGACGCCGGAACCACAGATACGCAGTATTTT.

The chain employs TRBV7-2 and TRBJ1-4; 9 bases line up with TRBD1. Germline CDR1 is SGHTA and CDR2 is FQGNSA. The CDR3 is 14 residues long. Losses at the gene ends were 1 base for V and 7 bases for J; bases not matched to a gene: 1. CDR3 nucleotides: TGTGCCAGCAGCTTAGTACAGGGGGCTGAAAAACTGTTTTTT. This gives the protein CASSLVQGAEKLFF.

V is TRBV7-2 and J is TRBJ2-5, with D maybe TRBD1 (6 bases). The CDR3 totals 14 residues. Germline assignment: CDR1 SGHTA and CDR2 FQGNSA. Trimming left V 2 bases short and J 3 bases short, with 10 bases between. CDR3 DNA sequence: TGTGCCAGCAGCTTAAGGGACACGAAAGAGACCCAGTACTTC. This codes for CASSLRDTKETQYF.

This chain uses TRBV25-1 with TRBJ2-3, with a possible D match to TRBD2 (6 bases). There are 18 residues in the CDR3. Per germline, CDR1 MGHDK and CDR2 SYGVNS. V lost 3 bases and J 2 bases, leaving 21 bases between the germline ends. In DNA form, the CDR3 reads TGTGCCAGCAGTGATCCTTTTTCGGGAGAGGTCCTCACAGATACGCAGTATTTT. Residues: CASSDPFSGEVLTDTQYF.

This sequence joins TRBV5-1 and TRBJ1-2, with D perhaps TRBD1 (6 bases). Germline-derived CDR1 and CDR2 are SGHRS and YFSETQ. This CDR3 is built from 16 residues. Between the trimmed V and J ends, which lost 6 bases and 8 bases, there was a span of 26 bases. The CDR3 loop reads CASKPDLGGTRWGYTF. CDR3 nucleotide sequence: TGCGCCAGCAAACCAGATCTTGGAGGGACAAGATGGGGCTACACCTTC.

The chain links TRBV11-2 to TRBJ2-1; TRBD2 matches 9 bases. CDR1 and CDR2 (germline): SGHAT, FQNNGV. The CDR3 extends over 13 amino acids. The V gene end was trimmed by 1 base and the J gene end by 14 bases; junction bases not matched to a gene: 6. The DNA of the CDR3 is TGTGCCAGCAGCTTAGTGGACTTAGCGGGAGAGTTCTTC. Its protein is CASSLVDLAGEFF.

The genes are TRBV9 and TRBJ2-1, with D perhaps being TRBD1 or TRBD2 (5 bases each). CDR3 length: 16 residues. Trimming stripped 6 bases from V and 4 bases from J, with 20 bases between. Germline V CDR1 and CDR2: SGDLS, YYNGEE. This chain's CDR3 is CASTRLDGTVYNEQFF. The CDR3 nucleotides read TGTGCCAGCACCCGCTTGGACGGGACGGTGTACAATGAGCAGTTCTTC.

The chain couples TRBV5-4 to TRBJ1-2; 8 positions agree with TRBD1. J was trimmed by 4 bases and V by 2 bases; bases with no gene match: 4. CDR3 length: 14 residues. CDR1 is SGHNT, CDR2 YYREEE, per germline (reference sequence). The CDR3 reads CASSFSQGAYGYTF. CDR3 DNA sequence: TGTGCCAGCAGCTTTAGCCAGGGGGCCTATGGCTACACCTTC.

Only one count was recorded for this clone. This chain links TRBV27 with TRBJ2-1; D possibly corresponds to TRBD1 (6 bases). Germline CDR1 is MNHEY and CDR2 is SMNVEV (reference sequence). V lost 5 bases to trimming and J lost 6 bases, with 20 bases between them. The CDR3 is 16 residues long. The CDR3 bases are TGTGCCAGCAGTCCCACCGGGACATTACTGGTCAATGAGCAGTTCTTC. It yields the protein CASSPTGTLLVNEQFF.

A single count supports this clone. The CDR3 sequence is CATSRDRGAEAFF. Here the CDR3 DNA reads TGTGCCACCAGCAGAGATCGGGGCGCTGAAGCTTTCTTT. This chain connects TRBV15 to TRBJ1-1; TRBD1 is a possible D gene (5 bases). The CDR3 covers 13 residues. The germline V gene has CDR1 LNHNV and CDR2 YYDKDF (reference sequence). Trimming took 0 bases from V and 6 from J, leaving 8 bases between them.

V gene TRBV4-3 combines with J gene TRBJ1-2; maybe TRBD1 (5 bases). This CDR3 is 14 amino acids long. Deletions cut 4 bases from V and 1 base from J, with 10 bases between. Germline V CDR1 and CDR2: LGHNA, YSLEER. The CDR3 spells CASSLGHVNYGYTF. The CDR3 DNA reads as TGCGCCAGCAGCCTTGGACACGTTAACTATGGCTACACCTTC.

CDR3 in amino acids: CASSLALDSLSYEQYF. The CDR3 DNA follows: TGTGCCAGCAGCTTAGCCTTGGACAGCCTGTCCTACGAGCAGTACTTC. The V and J genes are TRBV7-9 and TRBJ2-7; D perhaps matches TRBD1 (6 bases). The V end was cut by 0 bases, the J end by 1 base, with 13 bases between. The CDR3 has 16 residues. Germline CDR1 and CDR2: SEHNR and FQNEAQ (reference sequence).

The J gene is TRBJ2-1, the V gene TRBV11-2, with 8 bases lining up with TRBD2. Losses at the gene ends were 1 base for V and 10 bases for J; bases not matched to a gene: 9. The CDR3 has 15 amino acids. Germline CDR1 is SGHAT and CDR2 is FQNNGV. This CDR3 is CASSLVGLEVPEQFF. DNA of the CDR3: TGTGCCAGCAGCTTAGTGGGACTAGAAGTCCCCGAGCAGTTCTTC.